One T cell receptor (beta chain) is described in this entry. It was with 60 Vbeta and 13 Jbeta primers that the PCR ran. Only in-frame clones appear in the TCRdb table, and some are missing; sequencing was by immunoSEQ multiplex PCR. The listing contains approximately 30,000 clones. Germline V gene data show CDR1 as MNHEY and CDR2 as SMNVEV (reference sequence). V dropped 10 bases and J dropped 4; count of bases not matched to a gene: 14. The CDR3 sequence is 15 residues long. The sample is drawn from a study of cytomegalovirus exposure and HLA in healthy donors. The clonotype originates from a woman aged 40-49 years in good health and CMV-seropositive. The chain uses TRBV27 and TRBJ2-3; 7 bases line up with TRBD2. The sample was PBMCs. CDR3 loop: CATIGRAVGADTQYF. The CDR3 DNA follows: TGTGCCACCATAGGGAGGGCGGTAGGCGCAGATACGCAGTATTTT.